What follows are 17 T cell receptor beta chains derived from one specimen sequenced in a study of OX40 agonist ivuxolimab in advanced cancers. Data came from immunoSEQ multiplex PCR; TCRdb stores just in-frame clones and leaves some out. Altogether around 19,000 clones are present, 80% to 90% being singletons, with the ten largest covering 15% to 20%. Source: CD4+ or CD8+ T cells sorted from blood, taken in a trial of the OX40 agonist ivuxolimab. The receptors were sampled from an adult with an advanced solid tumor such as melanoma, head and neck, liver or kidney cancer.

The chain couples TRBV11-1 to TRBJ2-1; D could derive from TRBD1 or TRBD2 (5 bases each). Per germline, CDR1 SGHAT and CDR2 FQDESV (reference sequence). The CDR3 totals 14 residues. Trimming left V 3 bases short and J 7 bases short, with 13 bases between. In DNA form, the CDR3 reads TGTGCCAGCAGCTTCGGGACCAGCCAAAATGAGCAGTTCTTC. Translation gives CASSFGTSQNEQFF.

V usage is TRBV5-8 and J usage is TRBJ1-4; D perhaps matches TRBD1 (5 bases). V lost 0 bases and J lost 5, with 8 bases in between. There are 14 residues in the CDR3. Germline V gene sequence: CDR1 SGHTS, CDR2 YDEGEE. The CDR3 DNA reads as TGTGCCAGCAGCTTGGGACAGCGGAATGAAAAACTGTTTTTT. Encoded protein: CASSLGQRNEKLFF.

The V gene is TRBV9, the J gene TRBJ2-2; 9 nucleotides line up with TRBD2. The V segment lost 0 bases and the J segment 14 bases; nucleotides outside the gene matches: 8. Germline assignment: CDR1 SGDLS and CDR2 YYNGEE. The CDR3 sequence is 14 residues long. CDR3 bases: TGTGCCAGCAGCGTAGGGGGACTAGCCGCCGAACTGTTTTTT. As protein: CASSVGGLAAELFF.

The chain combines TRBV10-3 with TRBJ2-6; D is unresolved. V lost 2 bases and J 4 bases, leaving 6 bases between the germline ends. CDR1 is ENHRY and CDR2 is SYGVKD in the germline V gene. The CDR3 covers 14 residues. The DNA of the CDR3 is TGTGCCATCAGTGAGGGGGTCGGGGCCAACGTCCTGACTTTC. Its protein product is CAISEGVGANVLTF.

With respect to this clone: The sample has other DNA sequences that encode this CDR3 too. CDR3 protein: CASSPPGASGNTIYF. The CDR3 bases are TGTGCCAGCTCACCACCAGGGGCCTCTGGAAACACCATATATTTT. The chain employs TRBV18 and TRBJ1-3, with D perhaps TRBD1 (5 bases). The CDR3 length is 15 residues. CDR1 is KGHSH and CDR2 is LQKENI in the germline V gene. Trimming shortened V by 0 bases and J by 0 bases, and 6 bases separated the two germline ends.

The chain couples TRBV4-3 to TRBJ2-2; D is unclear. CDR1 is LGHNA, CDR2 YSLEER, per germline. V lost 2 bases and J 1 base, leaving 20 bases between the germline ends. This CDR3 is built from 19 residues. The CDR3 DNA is TGCGCCAGCAGCCAAAGTGTCCTGGCCGGGCACGGGAACACCGGGGAGCTGTTTTTT. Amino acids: CASSQSVLAGHGNTGELFF.

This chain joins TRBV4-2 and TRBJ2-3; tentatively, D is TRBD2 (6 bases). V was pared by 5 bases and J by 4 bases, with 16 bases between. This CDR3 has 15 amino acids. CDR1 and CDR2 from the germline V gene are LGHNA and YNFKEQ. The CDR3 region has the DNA TGTGCCAGCAGCAATCGGAGGGAAGGGTCAGATACGCAGTATTTT. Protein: CASSNRREGSDTQYF.

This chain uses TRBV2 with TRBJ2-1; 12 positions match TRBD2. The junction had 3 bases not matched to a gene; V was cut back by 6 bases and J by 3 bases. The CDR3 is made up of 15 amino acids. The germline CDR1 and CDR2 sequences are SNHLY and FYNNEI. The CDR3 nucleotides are TGTGCCAGCAGCGTACTAGCGGGAGGCTACAATGAGCAGTTCTTC. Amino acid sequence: CASSVLAGGYNEQFF.

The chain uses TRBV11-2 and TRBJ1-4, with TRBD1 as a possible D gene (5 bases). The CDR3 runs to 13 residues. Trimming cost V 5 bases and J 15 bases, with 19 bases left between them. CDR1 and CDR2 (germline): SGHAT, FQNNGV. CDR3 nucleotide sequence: TGTGCCAGCAGCCCAGGGAGGCATCCCTCGATGTTTTTT. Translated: CASSPGRHPSMFF.

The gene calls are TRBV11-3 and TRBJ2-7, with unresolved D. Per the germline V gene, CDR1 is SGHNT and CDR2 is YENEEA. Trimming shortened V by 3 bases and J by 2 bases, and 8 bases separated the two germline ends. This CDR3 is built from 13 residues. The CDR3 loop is CASSLKVTYEQYF. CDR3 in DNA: TGTGCCAGCAGCTTGAAGGTAACCTACGAGCAGTACTTC.

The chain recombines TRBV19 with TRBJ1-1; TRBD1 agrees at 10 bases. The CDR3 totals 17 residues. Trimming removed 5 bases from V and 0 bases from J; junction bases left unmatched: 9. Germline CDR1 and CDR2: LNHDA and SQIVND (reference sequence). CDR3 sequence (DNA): TGTGCCAGTAGTCTACGACAGGGGGCGTCCCTGAACACTGAAGCTTTCTTT. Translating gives CASSLRQGASLNTEAFF.

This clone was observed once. CDR3: CASSLDTGGTDTQYF. DNA for the CDR3: TGTGCCAGCAGCTTAGATACGGGAGGCACAGATACGCAGTATTTT. The chain combines TRBV7-2 with TRBJ2-3; tentative D call: TRBD2 (6 bases). The germline CDR1 and CDR2 sequences are SGHTA and FQGNSA. The CDR3 contains 15 residues. V lost 1 base, J lost 1 base, and 9 bases lay in between.

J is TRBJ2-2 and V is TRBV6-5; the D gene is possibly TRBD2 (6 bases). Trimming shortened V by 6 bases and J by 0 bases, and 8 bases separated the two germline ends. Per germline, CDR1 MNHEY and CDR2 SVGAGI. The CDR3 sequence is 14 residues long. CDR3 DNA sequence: TGTGCCAGCAGGAGACTAGCGAACACCGGGGAGCTGTTTTTT. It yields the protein CASRRLANTGELFF.

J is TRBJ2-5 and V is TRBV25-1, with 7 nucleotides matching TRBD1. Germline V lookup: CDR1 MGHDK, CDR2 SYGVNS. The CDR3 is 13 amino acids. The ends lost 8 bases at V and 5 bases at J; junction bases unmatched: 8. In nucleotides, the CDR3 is TGTGCCAGCGGGGGACAGTCAAAGGAGACCCAGTACTTC. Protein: CASGGQSKETQYF.

CDR3 region: CASSFGQRQETQYF. The DNA for the CDR3 is TGTGCCAGCAGCTTTGGCCAGCGGCAAGAGACCCAGTACTTC. The V and J genes are TRBV11-3 and TRBJ2-5; tentative D call: TRBD2 (5 bases). Germline CDR1 and CDR2: SGHNT and YENEEA. V shed 3 bases and J shed 2 bases, with 10 bases lying between them. This CDR3 is 14 amino acids long.

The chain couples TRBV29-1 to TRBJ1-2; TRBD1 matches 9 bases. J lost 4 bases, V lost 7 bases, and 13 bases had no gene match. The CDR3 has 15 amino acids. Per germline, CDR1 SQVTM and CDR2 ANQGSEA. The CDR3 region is CSAQGQGGSIYGYTF. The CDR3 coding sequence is TGCAGCGCTCAGGGACAGGGAGGATCCATCTATGGCTACACCTTC. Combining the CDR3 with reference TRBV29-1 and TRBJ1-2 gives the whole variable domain SAVISQKPSRDICQRGTSLTIQCQVDSQVTMMFWYRQQPGQSLTLIATANQGSEATYESGFVIDKFPISRPNLTFSTLTVSNMSPEDSSIYLCSAQGQGGSIYGYTFGSGTRLTVV.

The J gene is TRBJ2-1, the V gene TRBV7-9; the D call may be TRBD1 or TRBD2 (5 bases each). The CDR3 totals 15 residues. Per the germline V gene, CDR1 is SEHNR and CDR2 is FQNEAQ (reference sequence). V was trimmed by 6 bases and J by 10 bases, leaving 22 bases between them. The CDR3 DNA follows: TGTGCCAGCAGGATAATACTCGGGGCCCCCAGGGAGCAGTTCTTC. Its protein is CASRIILGAPREQFF.